This T cell receptor (beta chain) is from a study of T cell responses to AZD1222 COVID-19 vaccine (dated by TCRdb to 2020 to 2022). Some background on the complete study: AZD1222 recipients given second doses at about 4 weeks or at about 12 weeks were pooled, since spike-specific TCR depth and breadth were not found to differ between the two schedules. TCR sequencing covered fewer than 250 trial participants: 200 to 220 given two doses of AZD1222 and 26 given two doses of MenACWY control vaccine. Trial participants were enrolled by age into 18-55, 56-69 and 70-plus year subgroups, with approximately 150, 30 and 60 TCR-sequenced participants respectively. Overall study results and their limits: CD4 TCRs associated with the vaccine covered the entire spike protein, and the dominant responses were in regions 160-218 and 743-854. A significant rise in spike-specific TCR breadth and depth was observed after two AZD1222 doses relative to day 0 and relative to MenACWY recipients. In the small 56-69-year group, the increase in depth fell short of significance, most likely because of low power. Epitopes outside the regions mutated in the B.1.351 and B.1.1.7 variants were reportedly recognized by nearly half of the unique spike-specific TCRs. Because no day 14 peak-response samples were available, repertoires were characterized only after the peak T cell response. Most participants were white British and females outnumbered males, and the authors suggested that clonal diversity may have been underestimated. Conclusions about previously exposed vaccinees are limited, since just six or seven AZD1222 recipients were seropositive for SARS-CoV-2 at baseline.

The CDR3 regions of human TCRbeta chains were subjected to immunosequencing. For the original study's pipeline: TCRs in the repertoires were matched against a reference library of SARS-CoV-2-specific TCRs that had been generated with the MIRA antigen-specificity platform. Breadth was defined as the fraction of unique TCRs that were SARS-CoV-2-associated, and depth was defined as the fraction of total T cells that were SARS-CoV-2-associated. Using the MIRA data, each spike-specific TCR was mapped to the spike region that the TCR reacts to and placed in a CD4 or CD8 class. Log10-transformed breadth and depth values were compared by one-way ANOVA with Sidak's multiple comparisons tests. TCRdb holds this immuneACCESS table with in-frame rearrangements only. Some clones are missing; in checked studies, unresolved V genes explain under half, and the rest has no known cause. Clone size and the V and J calls come from that table; the DNA yielded D and trimming. This sample holds about 140,000 clones; roughly 92% were observed only once. Of the sample, 1.7% is held by the ten largest clones.

Concerning this clone: Its antigen specificity is not known. Per-base qualities were not stored, and no clone one base away is much larger.

At the junction V is shortened by 7 bases and J by 1 base, with 8 bases in between. As encoded in the germline V gene, CDR1 is SNHLY while CDR2 is FYNNEI. The CDR3 covers 14 residues, taking in both the cysteine and the phenylalanine. Only the CDR3 DNA stays, 42 bases, in frame from base 1. The time point label on this specimen signifies: baseline before first vaccination. Samples from vaccinated people were obtained from the UK trials COV001 and COV002, which included a single-blind randomized controlled phase 2/3 trial of AZD1222 (ChAdOx1 nCoV-19) in healthy adults. For TCRbeta chain sequencing, PBMC samples from trial participants were taken at day 0 and at day 28 after the second dose.

The input for sequencing was peripheral blood, taken on day 0 of AZD1222 vaccination. The receptor was derived from an adult in good health. The chain links TRBV2 with TRBJ2-6; confidence is insufficient to name the D gene. CDR3 loop: CASNGRSGANVLTF. The nucleotide sequence is TGTGCCAGCAACGGGCGGTCTGGGGCCAACGTCCTGACTTTC. Where the CDR3 stops, the reference TRBV2 and TRBJ2-6 genes take over; the full variable domain is EPEVTQTPSHQVTQMGQEVILRCVPISNHLYFYWYRQILGQKVEFLVSFYNNEISEKSEIFDDQFSVERPDGSNFTLKIRSTKLEDSAMYFCASNGRSGANVLTFGAGSRLTVL.